This T cell receptor (beta chain) was identified in a study of CD8 T cells in ankylosing spondylitis. Points from the study as a whole: Ankylosing spondylitis blood seemed to carry a telltale TCR beta motif made of under ten highly homologous variants. Reactive arthritis synovial fluid and blood previously showed some of these motif variants. As reported, disease-linked clones showed significant enrichment in matched ankylosing spondylitis synovial fluid.

V was pared by 0 bases and J by 5 bases, with 0 bases of the junction left unmatched. Per germline, CDR1 MDHEN and CDR2 SYDVKM. This CDR3 is 14 amino acids long. Comment on this clonotype: What it binds is not known.

5'-RACE, quantitative and with molecular barcodes, yielded the TCR beta libraries. In TCRdb, the 5' RACE reads were re-called with MiXCR into one record per CDR3 protein. The table has 250,000 to 350,000 distinct CDR3 sequences, 20% seen once. This sequence was found in a female donor with ankylosing spondylitis or in good health (not recorded which). The chain is built from TRBV28 and TRBJ2-1; 8 bases match TRBD1. Specimen: blood, either unsorted or a sorted T cell fraction (not recorded which). The CDR3, as DNA: TGTGCCAGCAGTTTATGGGACAGGGACAATGAGCAGTTCTTC. Its protein is CASSLWDRDNEQFF.